These 6 T cell receptor beta chains were all obtained from the same sample, sequenced in a study of CD8+ T cells in alopecia areata. RNA was isolated and reverse transcribed to cDNA, the sequencing template. The protocol was immunoSEQ multiplex PCR, while the TCRdb copy is restricted to in-frame clones and leaves out a portion. The sample has tens of thousands of clones, around 62% seen once. Sample: NKG2D-high CD8+ T cells sorted from blood. All receptors come from a human donor with alopecia areata.

The chain couples TRBV27 to TRBJ1-5, with 9 bases fitting TRBD1. With 6 bases clipped from V and 0 bases from J, the junction kept 6 bases outside the gene matches. The germline gives CDR1 MNHEY, CDR2 SMNVEV (reference sequence). The CDR3 contains 16 residues. CDR3 amino acids: CASRDRGDNSNQPQHF. DNA of the CDR3: TGTGCCAGCAGAGACAGGGGGGACAATAGCAATCAGCCCCAGCATTTT.

The chain joins TRBV11-2 to TRBJ1-2, with a possible D match to TRBD1 (5 bases). Trimming removed 4 bases from V and 2 bases from J, with 20 bases in between. From germline, CDR1 is SGHAT and CDR2 FQNNGV. The CDR3 runs to 17 residues. The CDR3 DNA reads TGTGCCAGCAGCTCTGGATTCAAGGGGACCTTCAACTATGGCTACACCTTC. Protein: CASSSGFKGTFNYGYTF. Full variable domain (outside the CDR3, taken from reference TRBV11-2 and TRBJ1-2): EAGVAQSPRYKIIEKRQSVAFWCNPISGHATLYWYQQILGQGPKLLIQFQNNGVVDDSQLPKDRFSAERLKGVDSTLKIQPAKLEDSAVYLCASSSGFKGTFNYGYTFGSGTRLTVV.

This chain uses TRBV29-1 with TRBJ2-7; 8 bases map to TRBD1. Germline V gives CDR1 SQVTM, CDR2 ANQGSEA. The CDR3 sequence is 14 residues long. The trim removed 0 bases at V and 3 bases at J, leaving 4 bases unmatched. CDR3 DNA: TGCAGCGTTGAAGATGGACAGGGCGACTACGAGCAGTACTTC. Translation: CSVEDGQGDYEQYF.

This clone was picked up one time. The genes are TRBV28 and TRBJ2-7, with D unresolved. The CDR3 is 13 amino acids. Germline CDR1 is MDHEN and CDR2 is SYDVKM. Between the trimmed V and J ends, which lost 10 bases and 0 bases, there was a span of 13 bases. CDR3 nucleotide sequence: TGTGCCATCCAGCCGGGCTCCTCCTACGAGCAGTACTTC. This translates into CAIQPGSSYEQYF.

The chain links TRBV27 to TRBJ2-5, with D unresolved. Trimming cost V 3 bases and J 0 bases, with 11 bases left between them. This CDR3 contains 15 residues. Looked up from germline, CDR1 is MNHEY and CDR2 is SMNVEV (reference sequence). The chain's CDR3 is CASSFKSNYQETQYF. CDR3 DNA: TGTGCCAGCAGTTTCAAGAGTAACTACCAAGAGACCCAGTACTTC.

V and J are TRBV28 and TRBJ2-7, with 9 bases that match TRBD2. From germline, CDR1 is MDHEN and CDR2 SYDVKM. The CDR3 contains 15 residues. The junction had 7 bases not matched to a gene; V was cut back by 5 bases and J by 2 bases. CDR3 protein: CASSPTSGRTYEQYF. In DNA, the CDR3 is TGTGCCAGCAGTCCGACTAGCGGACGAACCTACGAGCAGTACTTC.